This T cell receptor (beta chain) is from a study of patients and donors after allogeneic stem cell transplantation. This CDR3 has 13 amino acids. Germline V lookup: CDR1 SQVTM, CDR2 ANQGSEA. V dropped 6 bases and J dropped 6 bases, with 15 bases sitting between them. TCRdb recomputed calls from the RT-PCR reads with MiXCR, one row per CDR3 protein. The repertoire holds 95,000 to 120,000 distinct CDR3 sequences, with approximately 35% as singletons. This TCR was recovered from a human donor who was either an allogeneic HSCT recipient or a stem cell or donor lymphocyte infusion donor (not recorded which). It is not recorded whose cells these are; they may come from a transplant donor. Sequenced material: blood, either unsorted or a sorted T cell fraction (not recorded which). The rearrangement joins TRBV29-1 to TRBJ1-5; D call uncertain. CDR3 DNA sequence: TGCAGCGTAACTTTAGGACGGGCTCAGCCCCAGCATTTT. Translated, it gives CSVTLGRAQPQHF.